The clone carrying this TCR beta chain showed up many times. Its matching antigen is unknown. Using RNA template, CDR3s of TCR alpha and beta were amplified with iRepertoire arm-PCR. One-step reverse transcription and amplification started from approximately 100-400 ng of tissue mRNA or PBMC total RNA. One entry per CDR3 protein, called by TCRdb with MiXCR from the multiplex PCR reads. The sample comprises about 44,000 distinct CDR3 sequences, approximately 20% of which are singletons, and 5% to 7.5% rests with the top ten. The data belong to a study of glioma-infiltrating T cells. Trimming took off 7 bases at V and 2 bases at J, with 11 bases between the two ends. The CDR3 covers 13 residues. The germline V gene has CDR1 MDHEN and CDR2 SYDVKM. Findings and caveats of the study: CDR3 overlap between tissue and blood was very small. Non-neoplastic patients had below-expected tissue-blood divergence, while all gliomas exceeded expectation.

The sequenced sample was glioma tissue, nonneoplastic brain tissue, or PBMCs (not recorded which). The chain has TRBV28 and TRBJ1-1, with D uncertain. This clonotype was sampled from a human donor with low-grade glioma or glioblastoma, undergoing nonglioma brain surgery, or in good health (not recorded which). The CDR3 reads CASKTAHNTEAFF. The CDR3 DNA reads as TGTGCCAGCAAAACGGCACACAACACTGAAGCTTTCTTT.